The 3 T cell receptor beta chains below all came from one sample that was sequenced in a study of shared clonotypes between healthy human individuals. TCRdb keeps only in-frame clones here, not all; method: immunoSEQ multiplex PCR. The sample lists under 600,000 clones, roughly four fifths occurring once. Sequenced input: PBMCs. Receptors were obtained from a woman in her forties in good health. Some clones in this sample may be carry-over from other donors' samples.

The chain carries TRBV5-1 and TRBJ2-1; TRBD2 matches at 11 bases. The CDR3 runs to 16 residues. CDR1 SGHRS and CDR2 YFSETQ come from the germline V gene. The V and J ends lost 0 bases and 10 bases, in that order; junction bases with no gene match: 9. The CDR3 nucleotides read TGCGCCAGCAGCTTGGGACTAGCGGGAATTACAGGGGAGCAGTTCTTC. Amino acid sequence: CASSLGLAGITGEQFF.

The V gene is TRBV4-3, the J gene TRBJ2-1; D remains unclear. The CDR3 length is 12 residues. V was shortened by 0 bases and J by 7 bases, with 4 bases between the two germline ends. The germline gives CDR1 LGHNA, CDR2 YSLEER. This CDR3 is CASSQEGNEQFF. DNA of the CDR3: TGCGCCAGCAGCCAAGAAGGAAATGAGCAGTTCTTC.

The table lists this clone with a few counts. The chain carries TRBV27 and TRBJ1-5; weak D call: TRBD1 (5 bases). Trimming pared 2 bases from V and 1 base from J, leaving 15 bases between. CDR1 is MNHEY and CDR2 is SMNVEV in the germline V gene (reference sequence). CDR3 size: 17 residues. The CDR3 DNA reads TGTGCCAGCAGTTTAATCGGGCAGGGAGGGAGCAATCAGCCCCAGCATTTT. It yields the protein CASSLIGQGGSNQPQHF.